One sample yielded the 8 T cell receptor beta chains listed below, sequenced in a study of OX40 agonist ivuxolimab in advanced cancers. The assay was immunoSEQ multiplex PCR, and TCRdb's table has in-frame clones only and misses some. The sample records 67,000 or so clones, more than 80% being singletons. The material sequenced was CD4+ or CD8+ T cells sorted from blood, taken in a trial of the OX40 agonist ivuxolimab. The receptor set was obtained from an adult with an advanced solid tumor such as melanoma, head and neck, liver or kidney cancer.

This clone has just a few counts. The rearrangement uses TRBV19 and TRBJ1-5, with D perhaps matching TRBD1 (6 bases). This CDR3 comprises 15 residues. Trimming took off 7 bases at V and 6 bases at J, with 19 bases between the two ends. Germline V CDR1 and CDR2: LNHDA, SQIVND (reference sequence). In DNA form, the CDR3 reads TGTGCCAGTACCTCCGGGACATCATTAGGTCAGCCCCAGCATTTT. This codes for CASTSGTSLGQPQHF.

This rearrangement joins TRBV9 to TRBJ2-2; D is ambiguous. CDR3 length equals 16 residues. Germline assignment: CDR1 SGDLS and CDR2 YYNGEE. Trimming removed 2 bases at V and 0 bases at J, with 11 bases between. The CDR3 is CASSVWSGTNTGELFF. The CDR3 DNA follows: TGTGCCAGCAGCGTCTGGTCGGGTACGAACACCGGGGAGCTGTTTTTT.

This clone has just one count. The same CDR3 also results from other DNA sequences found in this sample. The chain has TRBV6-5 and TRBJ1-5; D may be TRBD1 (6 bases). The CDR3 sequence is 14 residues long. Trimming removed 3 bases at V and 2 bases at J, with 8 bases between. Germline assignment: CDR1 MNHEY and CDR2 SVGAGI. In nucleotides, the CDR3 is TGTGCCAGCAGTTATTCAGGGGGCAATCAGCCCCAGCATTTT. This codes for CASSYSGGNQPQHF.

This sequence joins TRBV5-4 and TRBJ1-2; D might be TRBD1 (5 bases). The V and J ends lost 1 base and 0 bases respectively, with 10 bases between them. Germline CDR1 reads SGHNT; CDR2 reads YYREEE (reference sequence). This CDR3 is built from 15 residues. The CDR3 region is CASSLSSGSNYGYTF. The CDR3 coding sequence is TGTGCCAGCAGCTTGAGTTCAGGGTCTAACTATGGCTACACCTTC.

V usage is TRBV6-1 and J usage is TRBJ1-5; D unclear. This CDR3 has 13 residues. V lost 10 bases and J lost 4, with 14 bases in between. In germline, CDR1 is MNHNS, CDR2 SASEGT. CDR3: CATSPDRNQPQHF. Written as DNA, the CDR3 is TGTGCCACCTCCCCCGACCGTAATCAGCCCCAGCATTTT.

This clone was seen only a few times. This chain joins TRBV5-4 and TRBJ2-7; the D call may be TRBD1 or TRBD2 (5 bases each). The V and J ends lost 4 bases and 2 bases respectively, with 16 bases between them. The CDR3 is made up of 15 amino acids. Germline CDR1 and CDR2: SGHNT and YYREEE (reference sequence). The CDR3 region has the DNA TGTGCCAGCAGCCCCGTCGGGACGGACACCTACGAGCAGTACTTC. Its protein product is CASSPVGTDTYEQYF. Filled out from reference TRBV5-4 and TRBJ2-7, the complete variable domain reads ETGVTQSPTHLIKTRGQQVTLRCSSQSGHNTVSWYQQALGQGPQFIFQYYREEENGRGNFPPRFSGLQFPNYSSELNVNALELDDSALYLCASSPVGTDTYEQYFGPGTRLTVT.

This chain links TRBV2 with TRBJ2-5, with no clear D. With 6 bases removed from V and 5 bases from J, the gap between germline ends came to 7 bases. CDR3 size: 11 residues. Germline V gene sequence: CDR1 SNHLY, CDR2 FYNNEI. The CDR3 region has the DNA TGTGCCAGCAGCGATAGGGAGACCCAGTACTTC. Protein product: CASSDRETQYF. The full variable domain, in which reference TRBV2 and TRBJ2-5 provide the parts outside the CDR3, is EPEVTQTPSHQVTQMGQEVILRCVPISNHLYFYWYRQILGQKVEFLVSFYNNEISEKSEIFDDQFSVERPDGSNFTLKIRSTKLEDSAMYFCASSDRETQYFGPGTRLLVL.

This chain connects TRBV19 to TRBJ1-5, with D maybe TRBD1 (5 bases). Germline V gene lookup returns CDR1 LNHDA and CDR2 SQIVND (reference sequence). V was shortened by 6 bases and J by 4 bases, with 7 bases between the two germline ends. The CDR3 is made up of 12 amino acids. The CDR3 here is CASSPGNQPQHF. CDR3 DNA: TGTGCCAGTAGCCCAGGGAATCAGCCCCAGCATTTT.